This entry lists 8 T cell receptor beta chains sequenced from one sample in a study of Graves' ophthalmopathy and Graves' hyperthyroidism. Amplification targeted the TCR beta CDR3 regions, with RNA transcripts as the source material. HTBI primers were used in a first-round RT-PCR, which preceded a second-round multiplex PCR. TCRdb redid the calling of the multiplex PCR reads with MiXCR, one entry per CDR3 protein. The data hold 400,000 to 450,000 distinct CDR3 sequences, with roughly 21% observed a single time. Sequenced sample: peripheral blood. The receptors originated from a woman in her late teens or twenties with stable Graves' hyperthyroidism.

This clonotype appeared many times. The CDR3 DNA sequence: TGCAGCGTGTCGGCGGACTACGAGCAGTACTTC. Translated, it gives CSVSADYEQYF. This chain joins TRBV29-1 and TRBJ2-7, with unresolved D. Germline values: CDR1 SQVTM, CDR2 ANQGSEA. V was cut by 6 bases and J by 3 bases, with 9 bases left in between. This CDR3 is built from 11 residues.

The table lists this clonotype with many counts. This sequence joins TRBV2 and TRBJ2-7, with 7 bases aligning to TRBD2. Germline V CDR1 and CDR2: SNHLY, FYNNEI. V shed 4 bases, J shed 7 bases, and the junction held 7 bases outside the gene matches. This CDR3 is 13 amino acids long. The CDR3 sequence: CASSGLTGGEQYF. DNA of the CDR3: TGTGCCAGCAGTGGCTTAACGGGAGGAGAGCAGTACTTC.

This clonotype was detected many times. The gene calls are TRBV11-2 and TRBJ2-5, with D uncertain. Germline V CDR1 and CDR2: SGHAT, FQNNGV. The CDR3 runs 15 residues. V was shortened by 4 bases and J by 5 bases, with 17 bases between the two germline ends. This CDR3 reads CASSSSTSILETQYF. The CDR3 DNA reads TGTGCCAGCAGCTCTTCTACCTCAATCTTGGAGACCCAGTACTTC.

In this sample, this clonotype turned up many times. The chain carries TRBV5-1 and TRBJ2-2, with 10 bases identical to TRBD2. CDR3 length: 16 amino acids. With V trimmed by 4 bases and J by 5 bases, 8 bases remained unmatched. Germline-derived CDR1 and CDR2 are SGHRS and YFSETQ. The CDR3 DNA is TGCGCCAGCAGCGCCTTAGCGGGAGGAGGAACCGGGGAGCTGTTTTTT. Its translation: CASSALAGGGTGELFF.

This clonotype was observed at least ten times. The chain uses TRBV6-6 and TRBJ2-7; 14 positions match TRBD2. J gave up 3 bases and V 6 bases, and 7 bases lay outside the gene matches. Per germline, CDR1 MNHNY and CDR2 SVGAGI (reference sequence). The CDR3 is 16 amino acids. CDR3 DNA: TGTGCCAGCAGGCCGTCGGGACTAGCGGGAGTCTACGAGCAGTACTTC. Translating it yields CASRPSGLAGVYEQYF.

There are many counts of this clonotype. The genes are TRBV7-3 and TRBJ2-7; D uncertain. Between the trimmed V and J ends, which lost 4 bases and 6 bases, there was a span of 10 bases. CDR1 is SGHTA, CDR2 FQGTGA, per germline. This CDR3 contains 12 residues. The CDR3 DNA reads as TGTGCCAGCAGCTCATCGTGGCGCGAGCAGTACTTC. Residues: CASSSSWREQYF.

This clonotype was detected ten times or more. The genes are TRBV4-1 and TRBJ1-2; D is perhaps TRBD1 (6 bases). The CDR3 loop spans 16 amino acids. Germline V CDR1 and CDR2: MGHRA, YSYEKL. Trimming removed 1 base at V and 5 bases at J, with 17 bases between. CDR3 DNA: TGCGCCAGCAGCCAAGGCGCCGGGGGCGCAGGATATGGCTACACCTTC. It encodes CASSQGAGGAGYGYTF.

This clonotype was observed many times. The V gene is TRBV10-3, the J gene TRBJ2-7; tentative D call: TRBD1 (6 bases). V gave up 3 bases and J gave up 1 base, with 7 bases separating them. The CDR3 covers 13 residues. The germline CDR1 and CDR2 sequences are ENHRY and SYGVKD. The CDR3 reads CAISETGSYEQYF. CDR3 nucleotides: TGTGCCATCAGTGAAACAGGGTCCTACGAGCAGTACTTC.